These T cell receptor beta chains were read from a single sample in a study of shared clonotypes between healthy human individuals. Assay: immunoSEQ multiplex PCR; the TCRdb copy retains only in-frame clones and omits some. Of about 1,800,000 clones in the sample, over 85% were seen once. Sequencing input: naive CD8+ T cells sorted from blood. These receptors all stem from a man aged 18 to 30 in good health. The CDR3 runs from the conserved cysteine through the conserved F or W. The D gene is left open where the match is weak. Clone size is not always given. Where it is, it says once, few, many or a class for expanded clones.

D	J	size	V	CDR3	DNA
NA	TRBJ1-2	NA	TRBV6-5	CASSYSPGSYGYTF	TGTGCCAGCAGTTACTCGCCCGGGTCCTATGGCTACACCTTC
NA	TRBJ2-3	NA	TRBV4-1	CASSQGQSSTDTQYF	TGCGCCAGCAGCCAAGGTCAGAGCAGCACAGATACGCAGTATTTT
NA	TRBJ2-7	NA	TRBV9	CASSVAGGKSYEQYF	TGTGCCAGCAGCGTAGCCGGGGGCAAATCCTACGAGCAGTACTTC
NA	TRBJ2-1	NA	TRBV29-1	CSVWDNHEQFF	TGCAGCGTATGGGACAATCATGAGCAGTTCTTC
NA	TRBJ2-7	NA	TRBV7-3	CASSLGLGEQYF	TGTGCCAGCAGCTTGGGACTCGGAGAGCAGTACTTC
NA	TRBJ2-7	NA	TRBV7-9	CASSLTGIPYEQYF	TGTGCCAGCAGCCTCACAGGAATTCCTTACGAGCAGTACTTC
NA	TRBJ2-7	NA	TRBV6-6	CASTDFLGYEQYF	TGTGCCAGCACGGATTTTTTGGGCTACGAGCAGTACTTC
NA	TRBJ2-7	NA	TRBV28	CASSSRLDPYEQYF	TGTGCCAGCAGCTCGAGGCTGGATCCCTACGAGCAGTACTTC
NA	TRBJ1-2	once	TRBV5-6	CASSQRRQGYGYGYTF	TGTGCCAGCAGCCAGCGGCGGCAGGGATATGGATATGGCTACACCTTC
TRBD2	TRBJ2-1	NA	TRBV27	CASSPGTSPYNEQFF	TGTGCCAGCAGTCCGGGGACTAGTCCTTACAATGAGCAGTTCTTC
NA	TRBJ1-4	NA	TRBV7-2	CASSLRTIEKLFF	TGTGCCAGCAGCTTACGGACTATCGAAAAACTGTTTTTT
TRBD2	TRBJ2-1	NA	TRBV7-2	CASSLTLAGGPNEQFF	TGTGCCAGCAGCCTAACCCTAGCGGGAGGTCCCAATGAGCAGTTCTTC
NA	TRBJ2-5	NA	TRBV6-5	CASSYVGAQYF	TGTGCCAGCAGTTACGTGGGGGCCCAGTACTTC
TRBD2	TRBJ2-3	NA	TRBV7-8	CASSPGLAGGLTDTQYF	TGTGCCAGCAGCCCTGGTTTAGCGGGAGGGCTCACAGATACGCAGTATTTT
NA	TRBJ1-1	NA	TRBV6-6	CASSYQWDTEAFF	TGTGCCAGCAGTTACCAGTGGGACACTGAAGCTTTCTTT
TRBD1	TRBJ2-1	NA	TRBV27	CASSPHPGTGGLNEQFF	TGTGCCAGCAGCCCACACCCCGGGACAGGGGGCCTGAATGAGCAGTTCTTC
TRBD1	TRBJ1-5	NA	TRBV6-4	CASTLPGQFENQPQHF	TGTGCCAGCACATTACCGGGACAGTTCGAGAATCAGCCCCAGCATTTT